This T cell receptor (beta chain) came from a study of T cells in Graves' hyperthyroidism and ophthalmopathy. Study outcomes and limitations: Most expanded thyroid clonotypes above 0.001 recurred in blood. Model-based prediction identified ophthalmopathy a median around 6.5 months prior to its onset. Researchers report that a 13 V-J model separated ophthalmopathy from stable hyperthyroidism.

Note on this clonotype: Its antigen is still unknown.

This sample holds PBMCs from roughly 10 ml fresh peripheral blood. V was clipped by 0 bases and J by 2 bases, with 10 bases between them. The germline gives CDR1 LNHNV, CDR2 YYDKDF (reference sequence). The CDR3 consists of 16 residues. Amplified TCR beta CDR3 regions derived from RNA transcripts. The HTBI set primed first-round TCR CDR3 RT-PCR. MiXCR was run by TCRdb on the multiplex PCR reads, yielding one entry per CDR3 protein. The profile shows approximately 360,000 distinct CDR3 sequences, around 14% of them singletons. The source of this sequence is a young woman with Graves' hyperthyroidism that later progressed to Graves' ophthalmopathy. Sequencing was carried out using blood. The chain is built from TRBV15 and TRBJ2-2; D is undetermined. The CDR3 bases are TGTGCCACCAGCAGAGATCAAACGGGCAACACCGGGGAGCTGTTTTTT. Translating it yields CATSRDQTGNTGELFF.